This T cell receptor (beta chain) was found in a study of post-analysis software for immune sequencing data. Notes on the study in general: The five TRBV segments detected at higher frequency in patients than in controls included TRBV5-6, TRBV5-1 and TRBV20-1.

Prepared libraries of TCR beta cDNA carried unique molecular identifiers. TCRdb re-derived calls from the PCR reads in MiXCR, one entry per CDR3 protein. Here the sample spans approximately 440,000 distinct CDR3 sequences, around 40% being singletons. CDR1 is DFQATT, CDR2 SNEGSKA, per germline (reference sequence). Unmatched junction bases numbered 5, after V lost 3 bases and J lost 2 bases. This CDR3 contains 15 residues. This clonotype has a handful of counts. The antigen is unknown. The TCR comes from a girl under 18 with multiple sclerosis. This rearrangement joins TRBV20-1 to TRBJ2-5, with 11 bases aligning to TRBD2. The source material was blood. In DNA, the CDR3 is TGCAGTGCTAGCGGGACTAGCGGAGCTCAAGAGACCCAGTACTTC. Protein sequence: CSASGTSGAQETQYF.